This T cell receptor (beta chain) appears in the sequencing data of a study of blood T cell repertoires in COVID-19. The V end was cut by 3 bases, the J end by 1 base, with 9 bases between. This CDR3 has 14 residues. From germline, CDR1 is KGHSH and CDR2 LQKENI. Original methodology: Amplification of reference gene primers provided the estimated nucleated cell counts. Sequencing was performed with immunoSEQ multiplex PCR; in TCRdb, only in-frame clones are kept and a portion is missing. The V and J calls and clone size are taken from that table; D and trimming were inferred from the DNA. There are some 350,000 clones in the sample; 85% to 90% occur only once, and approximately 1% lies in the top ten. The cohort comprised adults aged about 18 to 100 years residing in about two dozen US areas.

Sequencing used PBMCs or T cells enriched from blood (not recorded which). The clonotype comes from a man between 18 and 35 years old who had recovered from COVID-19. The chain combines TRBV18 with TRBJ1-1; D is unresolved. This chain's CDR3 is CASSPYRENTEAFF. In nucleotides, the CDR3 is TGTGCCAGCTCACCTTACCGGGAGAACACTGAAGCTTTCTTT.